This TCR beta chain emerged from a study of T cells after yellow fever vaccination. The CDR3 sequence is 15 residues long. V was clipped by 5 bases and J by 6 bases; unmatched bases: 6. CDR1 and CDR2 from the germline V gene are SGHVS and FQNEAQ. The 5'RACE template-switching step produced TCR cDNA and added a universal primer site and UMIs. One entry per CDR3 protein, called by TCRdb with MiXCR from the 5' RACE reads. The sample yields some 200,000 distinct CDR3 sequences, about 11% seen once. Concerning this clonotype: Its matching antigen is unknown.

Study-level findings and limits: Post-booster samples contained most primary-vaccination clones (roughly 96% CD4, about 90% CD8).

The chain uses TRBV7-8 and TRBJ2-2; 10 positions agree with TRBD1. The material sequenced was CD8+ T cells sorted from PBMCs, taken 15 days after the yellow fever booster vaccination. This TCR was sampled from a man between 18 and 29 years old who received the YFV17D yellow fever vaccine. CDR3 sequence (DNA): TGTGCCAGCAGCCTACGGACAGGGGGGTCCGGGGAGCTGTTTTTT. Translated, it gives CASSLRTGGSGELFF.